This T cell receptor (beta chain) was captured in a study of T cell repertoires in cytomegalovirus infection. Study in general: Indications came from public TCR beta signatures; they pointed to CMV infection and to a matching HLA type.

In regard to this clonotype: Its antigen is unknown. A much larger clone sits a single nucleotide away, making a read error possible.

Findings and caveats of the study: In two of eight donors, the top clonotype was HLA-C-restricted CMV-specific. Accumulated public TCR beta family frequency recognized individuals carrying CMV together with the relevant HLA.

V was shortened by 2 bases and J by 3 bases, with 14 bases between the two germline ends. The CDR3 contains 15 residues. Germline CDR1 is SGHVT and CDR2 is SQSDAQ. A single record per CDR3 protein comes from TCRdb applying MiXCR to the reads. The sample has around 490,000 distinct CDR3 sequences; 26% are singletons. This sequence originates from a human donor in good health (CMV status not recorded). Some clones in this sample may be carry-over from other donors' samples. The rearrangement links TRBV7-4 to TRBJ2-7, with D tentatively TRBD2 (6 bases). The sequencing input was PBMCs. Written as DNA, the CDR3 is TGTGCCAGCAGCTTACCCACGGGACTTTGCTACGAGCAGTACTTC. Translating it yields CASSLPTGLCYEQYF.